This T cell receptor beta chain was identified in a study of CD8 T cells in ankylosing spondylitis. Study outcomes and limitations: From matched ankylosing spondylitis synovial fluid, disease-linked clones were reportedly recovered at significantly enriched levels. Previously reported in reactive arthritis synovial fluid and blood were some of the motif variants. Ankylosing spondylitis blood appeared to carry a characteristic TCR beta motif of roughly eight highly homologous variants.

TCRdb independently ran MiXCR on the 5' RACE reads; one entry per CDR3 protein. The profile shows fewer than 650,000 distinct CDR3 sequences, 10% to 15% of them singletons. Germline V gives CDR1 SGHRS, CDR2 YFSETQ. V gave up 4 bases and J gave up 9 bases, with 17 bases separating them. The CDR3 sequence is 14 residues long. This clonotype appeared many times. As yet, its antigen is unknown. This clonotype was sampled from a male donor with ankylosing spondylitis. The genes are TRBV5-1 and TRBJ2-1; maybe TRBD1 (8 bases). Sequences were obtained from blood, either unsorted or a sorted T cell fraction (not recorded which). The CDR3: CASSQGAGVLEQFF. In DNA form, the CDR3 reads TGCGCCAGCAGCCAGGGGGCGGGAGTGCTTGAGCAGTTCTTC.